Presented here are 32 T cell receptor beta chains from one specimen sequenced in a study of control samples from healthy donors and cancer patients (dated by TCRdb to the early 2020s). Library preparation was by the immunoSEQ multiplex PCR assay. This is the immuneACCESS table as TCRdb keeps it, with only in-frame sequences that have V and J called. A part of the clones is gone; compared with another copy, unresolved V genes explain less than half, and the rest is unexplained. The sample has 150,000 to 200,000 clones on record, 70% to 90% of them singletons. The ten most abundant clones make up 4.9% of the sample. The sequenced sample consisted of blood. Receptors originate from a woman in her 30s in good health.

The chain recombines TRBV30 with TRBJ1-2, with unresolved D. This CDR3 has 14 amino acids. V lost 4 bases, J lost 6 bases, and 18 bases lay in between. Germline V gives CDR1 GTSNPN, CDR2 SVGIG (reference sequence). The CDR3 DNA reads TGTGCCTGGAACGCTAATCACGGATGGAATGGCTACACCTTC. Protein product: CAWNANHGWNGYTF.

The chain links TRBV7-9 to TRBJ1-1; no firm D call. Germline V gene lookup returns CDR1 SEHNR and CDR2 FQNEAQ (reference sequence). The CDR3 has 13 amino acids. V was shortened by 5 bases and J by 11 bases, with 18 bases between the two germline ends. CDR3 residues: CASSPGLVVGAFF. The DNA of the CDR3 is TGTGCCAGCAGCCCTGGGCTTGTCGTTGGGGCTTTCTTT.

The rearrangement uses TRBV6-6 and TRBJ2-1; 7 bases map to TRBD2. Looked up from germline, CDR1 is MNHNY and CDR2 is SVGAGI (reference sequence). The CDR3 consists of 14 residues. The V segment lost 8 bases and the J segment 7 bases; nucleotides outside the gene matches: 11. CDR3 protein: CASSIGGGRNEQFF. Written as DNA, the CDR3 is TGTGCCAGCTCAATTGGGGGGGGGAGGAATGAGCAGTTCTTC.

This chain joins TRBV4-1 and TRBJ2-1; D is possibly TRBD1 (5 bases). Trimming took 3 bases from V and 4 from J, leaving 16 bases between them. CDR1 is MGHRA, CDR2 YSYEKL, per germline. CDR3 length equals 16 residues. CDR3: CASSHSGYRVYNEQFF. CDR3 nucleotide sequence: TGCGCCAGCAGCCATTCAGGGTATAGGGTTTACAATGAGCAGTTCTTC.

The rearrangement joins TRBV4-2 to TRBJ2-7; D is unclear. The germline gives CDR1 LGHNA, CDR2 YNFKEQ. The ends were cut back, 4 bases at V and 4 bases at J, with 17 bases in the middle. This CDR3 is 15 amino acids long. CDR3 nucleotide sequence: TGTGCCAGCAGCCCCGAAAGAGACAAGCCATACGAGCAGTACTTC. Residues: CASSPERDKPYEQYF.

The rearrangement uses TRBV5-4 and TRBJ1-3, with TRBD1 matching over 12 bases. J was trimmed by 7 bases and V by 0 bases; bases with no gene match: 5. The CDR3 has 16 amino acids. Germline V lookup: CDR1 SGHNT, CDR2 YYREEE (reference sequence). This CDR3 is CASSLDGGQGANTIYF. DNA for the CDR3: TGTGCCAGCAGCTTGGACGGGGGACAGGGGGCCAACACCATATATTTT.

The chain combines TRBV27 with TRBJ2-2, with D tentatively TRBD1 (5 bases). Germline lookup yields CDR1 MNHEY and CDR2 SMNVEV (reference sequence). Trimming cost V 6 bases and J 4 bases, with 9 bases left between them. The CDR3 length is 13 residues. The CDR3 DNA follows: TGTGCCAGCAGCCAGGGCTCCACCGGGGAGCTGTTTTTT. Translated: CASSQGSTGELFF.

The V gene is TRBV20-1, the J gene TRBJ2-5; no reliable D call. Between the trimmed V and J ends, which lost 3 bases and 4 bases, there was a span of 6 bases. The CDR3 is 11 residues long. CDR1 DFQATT and CDR2 SNEGSKA come from the germline V gene (reference sequence). CDR3 in amino acids: CSASSGETQYF. CDR3 sequence (DNA): TGCAGTGCTAGTTCGGGAGAGACCCAGTACTTC.

This clone occurred a few times. The chain couples TRBV7-6 to TRBJ1-6; 7 bases agree with TRBD1. V shed 5 bases and J 7 bases; nucleotides not matched to a gene: 8. The CDR3 runs 15 residues. Looked up from germline, CDR1 is SGHVS and CDR2 is FNYEAQ. The chain's CDR3 is CASSRGGRMNSPLHF. The CDR3 DNA follows: TGTGCCAGCAGCCGAGGGGGCAGAATGAATTCACCCCTCCACTTT.

The V gene is TRBV28, the J gene TRBJ1-1; 9 positions match TRBD1. The CDR3 has 18 amino acids. Per the germline V gene, CDR1 is MDHEN and CDR2 is SYDVKM. V lost 6 bases, J lost 0 bases, and 14 bases stayed unmatched. CDR3 nucleotides: TGTGCCAGCAGCCGTCCCCCAGGGACAGGGCCCATGAACACTGAAGCTTTCTTT. Its translation is CASSRPPGTGPMNTEAFF.

J is TRBJ2-1 and V is TRBV9; D gene uncertain. The CDR3 loop spans 15 amino acids. Between the trimmed V and J ends, which lost 0 bases and 3 bases, there was a span of 10 bases. Germline V gives CDR1 SGDLS, CDR2 YYNGEE. The DNA for the CDR3 is TGTGCCAGCAGCGTAGGACTTCCCCTCTACAATGAGCAGTTCTTC. Translating it yields CASSVGLPLYNEQFF.

In its sample, this clone was seen once. For the CDR3, the DNA is TGTGCCAGCAGAGCGGTGGGTGAAAAACTGTTTTTT. Residues: CASRAVGEKLFF. The V and J genes are TRBV12-3 or TRBV12-4 and TRBJ1-4, with D unclear. The ends were cut back, 6 bases at V and 7 bases at J, with 9 bases in the middle. This CDR3 has 12 residues.

The sample holds one count of this clone. This chain uses TRBV2 with TRBJ1-3; D gene uncertain. The germline CDR1 and CDR2 sequences are SNHLY and FYNNEI. The V end lost 3 bases, the J end lost 0 bases, and 6 bases lay between the germline ends. There are 14 residues in the CDR3. Here the CDR3 DNA reads TGTGCCAGCAGTGAGTCCATCTCTGGAAACACCATATATTTT. This codes for CASSESISGNTIYF.

The rearrangement links TRBV6-4 to TRBJ2-3, with TRBD1 identical over 10 bases. V gave up 0 bases and J gave up 0 bases; unmatched junction bases: 0. This CDR3 has 16 residues. Germline-derived CDR1 and CDR2 are MRHNA and SNTAGT. CDR3 protein: CASSDSGQGSTDTQYF. As DNA, the CDR3 is TGTGCCAGCAGTGACTCGGGACAGGGGAGCACAGATACGCAGTATTTT.

The chain is built from TRBV5-4 and TRBJ1-1; D is unclear. V lost 2 bases and J 2 bases, leaving 13 bases between the germline ends. CDR1 and CDR2 from the germline V gene are SGHNT and YYREEE (reference sequence). The CDR3 contains 15 residues. The chain's CDR3 is CASSLTTAVNTEAFF. CDR3 nucleotide sequence: TGTGCCAGCAGCTTAACGACCGCCGTTAACACTGAAGCTTTCTTT.

The chain is built from TRBV20-1 and TRBJ2-5; possibly TRBD1 for D (6 bases). There are 16 residues in the CDR3. Deletions cut 3 bases from V and 3 bases from J, with 20 bases between. The germline gives CDR1 DFQATT, CDR2 SNEGSKA (reference sequence). CDR3 nucleotides: TGCAGTGCTAGTGGGGGTGGGGGCAGCGGCGAAGAGACCCAGTACTTC. It codes for CSASGGGGSGEETQYF.

In DNA form, the CDR3 reads TGTGCCAGCAGCCCGCTCCCCGGGACAGTTGGACTAGATACGAACACCGGGGAGCTGTTTTTT. This translates into CASSPLPGTVGLDTNTGELFF. This chain uses TRBV3-1 (or the pseudogene TRBV3-2) with TRBJ2-2; D might be TRBD1 or TRBD2, each matching 7 bases. Trimming left V 4 bases short and J 0 bases short, with 27 bases between. Germline V gene data show CDR1 as LGHDT and CDR2 as YNNKEL (reference sequence). The CDR3 has 21 amino acids.

This clone was counted only a few times. The chain carries TRBV28 and TRBJ2-3; tentatively, D is TRBD1 (5 bases). The ends were cut back, 5 bases at V and 2 bases at J, with 20 bases in the middle. This CDR3 is built from 17 residues. CDR1 MDHEN and CDR2 SYDVKM come from the germline V gene. The CDR3 bases are TGTGCCAGCAGTACCCTCCCCACAGGTCTATCCACAGATACGCAGTATTTT. Translating gives CASSTLPTGLSTDTQYF.

This clone was seen only once. This chain joins TRBV30 and TRBJ1-5, with TRBD1 identical over 12 bases. The germline V gene has CDR1 GTSNPN and CDR2 SVGIG (reference sequence). This CDR3 contains 15 residues. V trimming: 1 base; J trimming: 7 bases; junction bases outside the gene matches: 5. The CDR3 DNA is TGTGCCTGGAGTGAGGGGACAGGGGGCATGCAGCCCCAGCATTTT. Its protein product is CAWSEGTGGMQPQHF.

This clone was seen just once. The chain links TRBV18 to TRBJ2-3, with D unclear. The CDR3 extends over 14 amino acids. The germline V gene has CDR1 KGHSH and CDR2 LQKENI. V was trimmed by 0 bases and J by 0 bases, leaving 4 bases between them. CDR3 nucleotide sequence: TGTGCCAGCTCACCACCGCGCAGCACAGATACGCAGTATTTT. It translates to CASSPPRSTDTQYF.

The CDR3 region is CASSQESNQPQHF. The CDR3, as DNA: TGTGCCAGCAGCCAAGAATCCAATCAGCCCCAGCATTTT. The rearrangement uses TRBV3-1 (or the pseudogene TRBV3-2) and TRBJ1-5; D not certain. Germline-derived CDR1 and CDR2 are LGHDT and YNNKEL (reference sequence). Trimming took off 0 bases at V and 3 bases at J, with 3 bases between the two ends. This CDR3 region has 13 residues.

This chain connects TRBV19 to TRBJ2-1, with TRBD1 identical over 10 bases. CDR1 is LNHDA and CDR2 is SQIVND in the germline V gene (reference sequence). The CDR3 loop spans 17 amino acids. The V gene end was trimmed by 0 bases and the J gene end by 3 bases; junction bases not matched to a gene: 5. CDR3 sequence reads: CASSIDEDRGNYNEQFF. In nucleotides, the CDR3 is TGTGCCAGTAGTATAGATGAGGACAGGGGGAACTACAATGAGCAGTTCTTC.

This chain links TRBV27 with TRBJ1-2; no definite D call. Between the trimmed V and J ends, which lost 8 bases and 3 bases, there was a span of 10 bases. The CDR3 is made up of 12 amino acids. CDR1 and CDR2 from the germline V gene are MNHEY and SMNVEV (reference sequence). Here the CDR3 DNA reads TGTGCCAGCCCCCCCGATTACTATGGCTACACCTTC. Translation gives CASPPDYYGYTF.

This clone has a handful of counts. This sequence joins TRBV6-6 and TRBJ2-5; D gene ambiguous. The ends were cut back, 2 bases at V and 5 bases at J, with 9 bases in the middle. The germline CDR1 and CDR2 sequences are MNHNY and SVGAGI (reference sequence). The CDR3 sequence is 13 residues long. For the CDR3, the DNA is TGTGCCAGCAGTTACCCCCCTGGGGAGACCCAGTACTTC. Protein sequence: CASSYPPGETQYF.

This clone is a singleton in its sample. The CDR3 DNA reads as TGTGCCAGCAGCTTCCTAAGCGGGGGCGTCGGGCACACAGATACGCAGTATTTT. Its translation is CASSFLSGGVGHTDTQYF. The rearrangement uses TRBV5-6 and TRBJ2-3, with 8 bases matching TRBD2. In germline, CDR1 is SGHDT, CDR2 YYEEEE. CDR3 length: 18 residues. J lost 2 bases, V lost 2 bases, and 13 bases had no gene match.

The V call is TRBV10-3, the J call TRBJ2-1; D assignment may be TRBD1 or TRBD2 (6 bases each). CDR3 length: 15 residues. V lost 7 bases, J lost 7 bases, and 20 bases lay in between. Germline V gene lookup returns CDR1 ENHRY and CDR2 SYGVKD. CDR3 in DNA: TGTGCCATCAAACCCTCAATAGGGGGGTCAAATGAGCAGTTCTTC. Translated, it gives CAIKPSIGGSNEQFF.

V and J are TRBV7-8 and TRBJ2-7; D could derive from TRBD1 or TRBD2 (7 bases each). The CDR3 covers 13 residues. Deletions cut 9 bases from V and 3 bases from J, with 15 bases between. Per germline, CDR1 SGHVS and CDR2 FQNEAQ. In nucleotides, the CDR3 is TGTGCCAGTCGGGGGGACAGCAACTACGAGCAGTACGTC. This gives the protein CASRGDSNYEQYV.

The gene calls are TRBV5-8 and TRBJ1-4; D remains unclear. CDR1 SGHTS and CDR2 YDEGEE come from the germline V gene. V dropped 1 base and J dropped 7 bases, with 5 bases sitting between them. The CDR3 runs to 12 residues. CDR3 in amino acids: CASSLNREKLFF. The CDR3 nucleotides are TGTGCCAGCAGCTTGAACCGTGAAAAACTGTTTTTT.

The chain carries TRBV5-1 and TRBJ2-2; possible D gene TRBD2, 6 bases. The germline V gene encodes CDR1 SGHRS and CDR2 YFSETQ. V gave up 3 bases and J gave up 4 bases, with 10 bases separating them. This CDR3 is built from 14 residues. CDR3 nucleotides: TGCGCCAGCAGCTCGGAGGGTACCACCGGGGAGCTGTTTTTT. Translation gives CASSSEGTTGELFF. Together with reference TRBV5-1 and TRBJ2-2, the CDR3 gives the full variable domain: KAGVTQTPRYLIKTRGQQVTLSCSPISGHRSVSWYQQTPGQGLQFLFEYFSETQRNKGNFPGRFSGRQFSNSRSEMNVSTLELGDSALYLCASSSEGTTGELFFGEGSRLTVL.

The chain has TRBV18 and TRBJ2-7; perhaps TRBD1 as D (5 bases). The CDR3 is 14 residues long. V dropped 6 bases and J dropped 5 bases, with 17 bases sitting between them. Germline V lookup: CDR1 KGHSH, CDR2 LQKENI. CDR3 in amino acids: CASSRDPPADEQYF. The DNA of the CDR3 is TGTGCCAGCTCCAGGGATCCACCAGCCGACGAGCAGTACTTC.

The chain has TRBV19 and TRBJ2-5, with D possibly being TRBD1 (6 bases). From germline, CDR1 is LNHDA and CDR2 SQIVND (reference sequence). The CDR3 runs 13 residues. The V and J ends lost 6 bases and 4 bases respectively, with 12 bases between them. This CDR3 reads CASRVTGIETQYF. DNA of the CDR3: TGTGCCAGTAGGGTAACAGGGATAGAGACCCAGTACTTC.

As concerns this clone: Compared with germline, one end of the junction differs, possibly owing to a read error. The rearrangement links TRBV7-7 to TRBJ1-1, with D possibly matching TRBD1 (6 bases). The CDR3 has 15 residues. Germline CDR1 reads SSHAT; CDR2 reads FNYEAQ (reference sequence). Written as DNA, the CDR3 is TGTGCTAGCAGCTTAGTAAGGGGGATAGTGTGGAAGGCTTTCTTT. Translated: CASSLVRGIVWKAFF.